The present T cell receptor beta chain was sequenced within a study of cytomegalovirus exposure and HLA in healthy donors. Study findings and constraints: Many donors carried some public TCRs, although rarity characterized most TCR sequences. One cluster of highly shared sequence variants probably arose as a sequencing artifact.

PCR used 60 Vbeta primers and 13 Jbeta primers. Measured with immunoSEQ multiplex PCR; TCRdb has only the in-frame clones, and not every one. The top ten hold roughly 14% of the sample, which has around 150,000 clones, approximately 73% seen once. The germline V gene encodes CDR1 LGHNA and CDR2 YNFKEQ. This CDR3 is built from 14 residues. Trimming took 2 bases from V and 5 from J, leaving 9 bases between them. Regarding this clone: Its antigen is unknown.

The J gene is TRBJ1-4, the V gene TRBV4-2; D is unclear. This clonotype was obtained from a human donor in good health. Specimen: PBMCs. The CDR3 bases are TGTGCCAGCAGCCAATCCAGGAACAATGAAAAACTGTTTTTT. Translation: CASSQSRNNEKLFF.